The clone carrying this T cell receptor (beta chain) showed up just a few times. The antigen is undetermined. The PCR was carried out with 60 Vbeta primers and 13 Jbeta primers. Clones were sequenced by immunoSEQ multiplex PCR, and TCRdb holds only the in-frame ones, with some missing. The profile shows 100,000 to 150,000 clones, approximately 74% of them singletons. The sample originates from a study of cytomegalovirus exposure and HLA in healthy donors. The overall study: There were fewer than 130 million unique TCR beta sequences, drawn from roughly 200 million T cells, in an earlier analysis. General study points: Among TCR beta chains of equal frequency, HLA-associated ones were more clonally expanded in a later analysis. The study flagged 150 to 200 TCR beta chains as cytomegalovirus-associated.

The TCR originated in a male donor in good health and CMV-seronegative. The sample comprised PBMCs.

This chain's CDR3 is CAISEGAGTSTDTQYF. The CDR3 DNA reads as TGTGCCATCTCGGAGGGTGCGGGAACTAGCACAGATACGCAGTATTTT. The V gene is TRBV10-3, the J gene TRBJ2-3; D may be TRBD2 (6 bases). CDR1 and CDR2 from the germline V gene are ENHRY and SYGVKD. This CDR3 has 16 amino acids. V was trimmed by 8 bases and J by 0 bases, leaving 18 bases between them.